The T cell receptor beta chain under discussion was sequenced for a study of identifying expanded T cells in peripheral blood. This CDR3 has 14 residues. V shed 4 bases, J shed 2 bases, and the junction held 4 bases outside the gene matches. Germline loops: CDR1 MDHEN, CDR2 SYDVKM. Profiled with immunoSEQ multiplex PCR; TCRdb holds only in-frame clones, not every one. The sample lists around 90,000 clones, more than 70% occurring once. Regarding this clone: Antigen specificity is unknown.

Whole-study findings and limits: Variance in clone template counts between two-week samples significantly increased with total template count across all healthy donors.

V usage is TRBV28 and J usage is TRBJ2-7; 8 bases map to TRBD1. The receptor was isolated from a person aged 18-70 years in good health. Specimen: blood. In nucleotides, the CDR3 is TGTGCCAGCAGTTCTCCAGGGGGCGCCTACGAGCAGTACTTC. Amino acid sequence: CASSSPGGAYEQYF.